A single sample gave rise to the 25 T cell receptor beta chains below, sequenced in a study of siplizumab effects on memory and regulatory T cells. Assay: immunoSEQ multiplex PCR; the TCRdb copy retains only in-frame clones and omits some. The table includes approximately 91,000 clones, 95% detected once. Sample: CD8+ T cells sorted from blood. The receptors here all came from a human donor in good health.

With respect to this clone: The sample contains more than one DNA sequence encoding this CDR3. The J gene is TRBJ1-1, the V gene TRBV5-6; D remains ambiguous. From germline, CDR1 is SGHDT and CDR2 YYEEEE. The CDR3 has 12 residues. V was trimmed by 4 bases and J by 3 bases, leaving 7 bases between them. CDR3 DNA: TGTGCCAGCAGCCTGGTGGACACTGAAGCTTTCTTT. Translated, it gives CASSLVDTEAFF.

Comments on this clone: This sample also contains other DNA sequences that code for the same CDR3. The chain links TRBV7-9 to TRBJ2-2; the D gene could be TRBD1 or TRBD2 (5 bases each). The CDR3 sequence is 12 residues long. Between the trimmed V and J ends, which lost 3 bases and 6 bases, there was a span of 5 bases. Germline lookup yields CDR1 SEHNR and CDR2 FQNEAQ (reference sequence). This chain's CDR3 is CASSLGAGELFF. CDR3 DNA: TGTGCCAGCAGCTTGGGGGCCGGGGAGCTGTTTTTT. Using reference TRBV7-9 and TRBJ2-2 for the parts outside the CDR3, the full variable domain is DTGVSQNPRHKITKRGQNVTFRCDPISEHNRLYWYRQTLGQGPEFLTYFQNEAQLEKSRLLSDRFSAERPKGSFSTLEIQRTEQGDSAMYLCASSLGAGELFFGEGSRLTVL.

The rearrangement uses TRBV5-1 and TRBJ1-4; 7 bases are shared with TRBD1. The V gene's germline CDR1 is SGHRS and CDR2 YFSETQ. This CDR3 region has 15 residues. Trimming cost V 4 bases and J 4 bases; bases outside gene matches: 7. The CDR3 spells CASSPPGQHNEKLFF. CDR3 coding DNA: TGCGCCAGCAGCCCCCCGGGACAGCATAATGAAAAACTGTTTTTT.

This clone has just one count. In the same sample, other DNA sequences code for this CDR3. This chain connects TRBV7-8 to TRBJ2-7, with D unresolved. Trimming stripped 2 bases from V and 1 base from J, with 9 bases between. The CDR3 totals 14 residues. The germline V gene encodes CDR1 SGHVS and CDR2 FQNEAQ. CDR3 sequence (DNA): TGTGCCAGCAGCTTATCGAGCAGTTCCTACGAGCAGTACTTC. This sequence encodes CASSLSSSSYEQYF.

The CDR3 DNA follows: TGTGCCAGTAGTATTTTTGACAGGAGGAATCAGCCCCAGCATTTT. This codes for CASSIFDRRNQPQHF. The chain combines TRBV19 with TRBJ1-5, with D tentatively TRBD1 (6 bases). In germline, CDR1 is LNHDA, CDR2 SQIVND (reference sequence). The length of the CDR3 is 15 residues. V lost 3 bases and J 4 bases, leaving 13 bases between the germline ends.

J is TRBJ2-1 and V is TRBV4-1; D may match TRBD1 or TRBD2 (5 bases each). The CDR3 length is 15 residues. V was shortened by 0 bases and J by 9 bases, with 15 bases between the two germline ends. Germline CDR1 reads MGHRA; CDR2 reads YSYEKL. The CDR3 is CASSQDRGEGFEQFF. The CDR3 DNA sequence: TGCGCCAGCAGCCAAGATAGGGGCGAGGGATTTGAGCAGTTCTTC.

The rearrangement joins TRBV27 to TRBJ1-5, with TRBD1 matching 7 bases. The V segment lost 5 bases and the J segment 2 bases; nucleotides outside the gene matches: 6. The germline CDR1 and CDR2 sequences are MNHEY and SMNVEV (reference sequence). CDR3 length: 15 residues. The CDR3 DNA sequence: TGTGCCAGCAGTATGACAGGGCCGGGCAATCAGCCCCAGCATTTT. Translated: CASSMTGPGNQPQHF.

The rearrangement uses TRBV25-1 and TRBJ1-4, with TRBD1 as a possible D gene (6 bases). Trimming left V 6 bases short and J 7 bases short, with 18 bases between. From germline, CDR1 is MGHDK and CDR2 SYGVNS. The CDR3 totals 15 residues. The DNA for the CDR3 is TGTGCCAGCAGGGGGGCCGTAACTGTGGGTGAAAAACTGTTTTTT. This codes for CASRGAVTVGEKLFF.

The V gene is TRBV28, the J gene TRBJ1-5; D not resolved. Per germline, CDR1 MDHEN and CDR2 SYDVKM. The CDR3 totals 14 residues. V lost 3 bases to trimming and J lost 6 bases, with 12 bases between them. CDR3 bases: TGTGCCAGCAGTTTCCTTGGTGGCGGTCAGCCCCAGCATTTT. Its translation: CASSFLGGGQPQHF.

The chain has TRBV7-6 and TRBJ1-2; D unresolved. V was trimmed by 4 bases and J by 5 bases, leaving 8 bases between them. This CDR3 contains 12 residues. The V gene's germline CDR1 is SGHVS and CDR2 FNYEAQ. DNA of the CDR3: TGTGCCAGCAGCTCCACACCGTATGGCTACACCTTC. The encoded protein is CASSSTPYGYTF.

In DNA form, the CDR3 reads TGTGCCAGCAGTTTGGTGGGGACAACAATAACAGATACGCAGTATTTT. Its translation is CASSLVGTTITDTQYF. This sequence joins TRBV27 and TRBJ2-3; tentative D call: TRBD1 (6 bases). The CDR3 sequence is 16 residues long. CDR1 MNHEY and CDR2 SMNVEV come from the germline V gene (reference sequence). V dropped 3 bases and J dropped 3 bases, with 16 bases sitting between them.

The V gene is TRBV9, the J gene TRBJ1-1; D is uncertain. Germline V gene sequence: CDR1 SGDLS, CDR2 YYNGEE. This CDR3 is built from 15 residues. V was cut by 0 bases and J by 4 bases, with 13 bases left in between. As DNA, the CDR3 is TGTGCCAGCAGCGTAGGGGGTGGGATTGGCACTGAAGCTTTCTTT. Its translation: CASSVGGGIGTEAFF.

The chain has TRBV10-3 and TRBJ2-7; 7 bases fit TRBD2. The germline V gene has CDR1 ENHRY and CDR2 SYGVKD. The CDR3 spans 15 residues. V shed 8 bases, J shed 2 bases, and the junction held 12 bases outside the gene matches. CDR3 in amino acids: CAIGAPGGGPYEQYF. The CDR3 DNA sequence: TGTGCCATCGGGGCTCCTGGGGGGGGACCCTACGAGCAGTACTTC.

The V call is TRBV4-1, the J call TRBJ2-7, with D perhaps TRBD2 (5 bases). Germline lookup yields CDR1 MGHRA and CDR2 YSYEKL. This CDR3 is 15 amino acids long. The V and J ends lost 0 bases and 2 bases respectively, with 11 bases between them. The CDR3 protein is CASSQDPGSTYEQYF. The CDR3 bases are TGCGCCAGCAGCCAAGATCCGGGATCGACCTACGAGCAGTACTTC.

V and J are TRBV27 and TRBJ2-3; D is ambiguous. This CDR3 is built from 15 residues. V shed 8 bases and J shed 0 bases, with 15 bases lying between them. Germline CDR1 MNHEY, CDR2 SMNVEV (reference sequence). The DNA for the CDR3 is TGTGCCAGCCGCGCAGGTCGATTTAGCACAGATACGCAGTATTTT. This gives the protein CASRAGRFSTDTQYF.

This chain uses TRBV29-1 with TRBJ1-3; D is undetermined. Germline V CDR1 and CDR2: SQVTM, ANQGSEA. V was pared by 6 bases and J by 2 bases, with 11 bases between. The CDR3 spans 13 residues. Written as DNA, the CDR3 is TGCAGCGTATGGGGTCTCCCTGGAAACACCATATATTTT. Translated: CSVWGLPGNTIYF.

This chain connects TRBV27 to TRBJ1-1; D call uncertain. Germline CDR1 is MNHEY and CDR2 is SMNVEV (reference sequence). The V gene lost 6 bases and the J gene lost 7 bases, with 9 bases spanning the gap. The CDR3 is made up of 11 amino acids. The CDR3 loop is CASSGVGEAFF. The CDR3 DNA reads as TGTGCCAGCAGCGGGGTGGGTGAAGCTTTCTTT.

Here the CDR3 DNA reads TGTGCCATCAGCGGGGGCCTAACCTACGAGCAGTACTTC. Translation: CAISGGLTYEQYF. The rearrangement uses TRBV10-3 and TRBJ2-7; possibly TRBD1 or TRBD2 for D (6 bases each). Germline loops: CDR1 ENHRY, CDR2 SYGVKD. Trimming cost V 6 bases and J 2 bases, with 11 bases left between them. The CDR3 contains 13 residues.

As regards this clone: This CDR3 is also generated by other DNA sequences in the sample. CDR3 in amino acids: CASSTWLWGQRLYGYTF. The CDR3 DNA reads as TGTGCCAGCAGCACCTGGTTATGGGGACAGCGCCTCTATGGCTACACCTTC. The rearrangement joins TRBV21-1 to TRBJ1-2; the tabulated D call, TRBD1, remains unverified against the DNA. TRBV21-1 constitutes a pseudogene. The CDR3 sequence is 17 residues long.

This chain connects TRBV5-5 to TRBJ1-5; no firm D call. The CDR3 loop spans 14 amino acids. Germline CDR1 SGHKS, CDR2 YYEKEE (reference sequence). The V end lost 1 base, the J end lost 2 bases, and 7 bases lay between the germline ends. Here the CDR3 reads CASSLRVGNQPQHF. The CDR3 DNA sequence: TGTGCCAGCAGCTTGCGGGTTGGCAATCAGCCCCAGCATTTT.

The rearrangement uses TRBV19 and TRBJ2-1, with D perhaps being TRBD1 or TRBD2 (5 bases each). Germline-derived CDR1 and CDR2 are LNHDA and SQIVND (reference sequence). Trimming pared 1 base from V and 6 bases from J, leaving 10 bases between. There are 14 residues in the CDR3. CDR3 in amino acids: CASSIVPGSNEQFF. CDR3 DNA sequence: TGTGCCAGTAGTATAGTTCCAGGGAGCAATGAGCAGTTCTTC.

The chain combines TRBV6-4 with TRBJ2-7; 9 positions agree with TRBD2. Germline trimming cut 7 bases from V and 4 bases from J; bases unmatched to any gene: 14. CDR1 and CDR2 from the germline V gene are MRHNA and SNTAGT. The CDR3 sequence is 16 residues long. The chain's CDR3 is CASIARRGGRDYEQYF. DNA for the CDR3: TGTGCCAGCATCGCCCGGCGGGGCGGGAGGGATTACGAGCAGTACTTC.

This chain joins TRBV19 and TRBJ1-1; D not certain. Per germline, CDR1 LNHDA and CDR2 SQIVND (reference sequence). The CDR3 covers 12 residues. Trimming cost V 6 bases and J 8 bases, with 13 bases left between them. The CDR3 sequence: CASRRGRIEAFF. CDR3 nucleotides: TGTGCCAGTAGGCGCGGACGGATCGAAGCTTTCTTT.

Written as DNA, the CDR3 is TGTGCCAGCAGTTACACTACTAGGAACACCGGGGAGCTGTTTTTT. It codes for CASSYTTRNTGELFF. The J gene is TRBJ2-2, the V gene TRBV6-5; possible D gene TRBD2, 5 bases. Trimming shortened V by 2 bases and J by 1 base, and 8 bases separated the two germline ends. Germline-derived CDR1 and CDR2 are MNHEY and SVGAGI. This CDR3 comprises 15 residues.

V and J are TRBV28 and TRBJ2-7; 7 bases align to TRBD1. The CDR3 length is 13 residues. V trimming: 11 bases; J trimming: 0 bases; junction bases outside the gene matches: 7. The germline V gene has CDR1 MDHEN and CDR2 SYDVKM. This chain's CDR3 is CAGKDRSSYEQYF. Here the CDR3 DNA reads TGTGCCGGAAAGGACAGGAGCTCCTACGAGCAGTACTTC.